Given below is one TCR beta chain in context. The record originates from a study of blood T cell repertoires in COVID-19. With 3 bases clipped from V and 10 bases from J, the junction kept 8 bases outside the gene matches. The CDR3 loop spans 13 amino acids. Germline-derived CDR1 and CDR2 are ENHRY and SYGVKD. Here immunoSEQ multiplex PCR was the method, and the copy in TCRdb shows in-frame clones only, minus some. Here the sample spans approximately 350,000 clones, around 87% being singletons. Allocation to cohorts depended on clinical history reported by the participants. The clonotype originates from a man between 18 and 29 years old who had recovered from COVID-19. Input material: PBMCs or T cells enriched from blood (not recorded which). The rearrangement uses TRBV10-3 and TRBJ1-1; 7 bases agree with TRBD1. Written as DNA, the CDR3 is TGTGCCATCAGTGATAGGGACAGACATGGAGCTTTCTTT. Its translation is CAISDRDRHGAFF.